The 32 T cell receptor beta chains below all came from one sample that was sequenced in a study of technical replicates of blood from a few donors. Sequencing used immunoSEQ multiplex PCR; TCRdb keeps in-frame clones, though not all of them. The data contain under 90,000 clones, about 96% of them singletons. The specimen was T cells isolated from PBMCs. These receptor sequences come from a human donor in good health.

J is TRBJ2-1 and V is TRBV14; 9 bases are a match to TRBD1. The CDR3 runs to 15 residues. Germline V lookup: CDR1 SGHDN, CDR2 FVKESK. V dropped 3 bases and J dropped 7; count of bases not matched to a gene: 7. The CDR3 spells CASSQGRTGENEQFF. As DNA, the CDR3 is TGTGCCAGCAGCCAGGGCAGGACAGGGGAAAATGAGCAGTTCTTC.

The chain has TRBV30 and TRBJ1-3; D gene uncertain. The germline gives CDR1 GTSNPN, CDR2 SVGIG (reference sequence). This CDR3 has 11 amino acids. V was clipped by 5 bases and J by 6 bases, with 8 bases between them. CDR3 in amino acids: CAWSQLNTIYF. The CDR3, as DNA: TGTGCCTGGTCACAATTAAACACCATATATTTT.

CDR3: CASIWDRDSYNEQFF. The CDR3 nucleotides read TGTGCCAGCATTTGGGACAGGGACTCCTACAATGAGCAGTTCTTC. The chain carries TRBV6-1 and TRBJ2-1; 9 bases are shared with TRBD1. The germline V gene encodes CDR1 MNHNS and CDR2 SASEGT. The V segment lost 7 bases and the J segment 0 bases; nucleotides outside the gene matches: 4. The CDR3 is 15 residues long.

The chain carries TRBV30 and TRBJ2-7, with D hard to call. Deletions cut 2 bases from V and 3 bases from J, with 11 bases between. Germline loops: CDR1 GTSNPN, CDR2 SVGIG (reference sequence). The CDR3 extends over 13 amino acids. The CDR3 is CAWSTRRSYEQYF. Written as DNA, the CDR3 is TGTGCCTGGAGTACCCGACGGAGCTACGAGCAGTACTTC.

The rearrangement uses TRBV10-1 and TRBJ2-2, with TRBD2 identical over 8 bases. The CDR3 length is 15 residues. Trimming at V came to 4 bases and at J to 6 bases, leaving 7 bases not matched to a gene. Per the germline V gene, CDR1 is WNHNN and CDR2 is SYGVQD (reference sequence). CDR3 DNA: TGCGCCAGCAGTGTACGGCGGGGGGATGCCGGGGAGCTGTTTTTT. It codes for CASSVRRGDAGELFF.

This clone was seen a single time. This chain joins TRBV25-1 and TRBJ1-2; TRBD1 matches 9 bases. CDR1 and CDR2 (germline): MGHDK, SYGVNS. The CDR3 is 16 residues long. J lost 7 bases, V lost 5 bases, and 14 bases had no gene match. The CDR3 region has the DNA TGTGCCAGCAGTCCGCCGGGACAGGGAACGTTTATTGGCTACACCTTC. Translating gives CASSPPGQGTFIGYTF.

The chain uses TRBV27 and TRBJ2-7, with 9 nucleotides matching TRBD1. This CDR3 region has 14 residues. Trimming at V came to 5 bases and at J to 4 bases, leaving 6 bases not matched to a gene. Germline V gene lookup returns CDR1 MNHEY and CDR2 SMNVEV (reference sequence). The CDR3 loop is CASSATGGVYEQYF. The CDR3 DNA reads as TGTGCCAGCAGTGCGACAGGGGGAGTTTACGAGCAGTACTTC.

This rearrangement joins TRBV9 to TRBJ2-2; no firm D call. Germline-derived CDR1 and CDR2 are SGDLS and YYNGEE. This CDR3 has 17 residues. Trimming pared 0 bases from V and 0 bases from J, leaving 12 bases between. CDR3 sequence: CASSVASRSSNTGELFF. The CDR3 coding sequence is TGTGCCAGCAGCGTAGCTTCGCGGAGTTCGAACACCGGGGAGCTGTTTTTT.

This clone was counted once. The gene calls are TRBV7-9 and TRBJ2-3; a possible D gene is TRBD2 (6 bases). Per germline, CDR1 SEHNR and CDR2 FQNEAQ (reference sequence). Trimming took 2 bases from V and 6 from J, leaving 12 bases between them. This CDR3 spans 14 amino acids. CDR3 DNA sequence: TGTGCCAGCAGCTTAACGGCGGGGAGGGATACGCAGTATTTT. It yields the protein CASSLTAGRDTQYF.

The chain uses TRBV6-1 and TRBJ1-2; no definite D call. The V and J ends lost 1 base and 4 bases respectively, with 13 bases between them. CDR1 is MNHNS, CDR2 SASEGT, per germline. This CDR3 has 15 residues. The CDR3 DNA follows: TGTGCCAGCAGTGAAGGAGTCAAGAATCTCTATGGCTACACCTTC. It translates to CASSEGVKNLYGYTF.

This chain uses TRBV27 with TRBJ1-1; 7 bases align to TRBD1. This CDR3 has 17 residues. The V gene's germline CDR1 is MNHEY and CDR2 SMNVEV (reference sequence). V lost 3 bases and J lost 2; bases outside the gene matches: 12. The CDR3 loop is CASSFVRIRDSNTEAFF. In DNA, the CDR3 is TGTGCCAGCAGTTTCGTTCGGATCCGGGACAGTAACACTGAAGCTTTCTTT.

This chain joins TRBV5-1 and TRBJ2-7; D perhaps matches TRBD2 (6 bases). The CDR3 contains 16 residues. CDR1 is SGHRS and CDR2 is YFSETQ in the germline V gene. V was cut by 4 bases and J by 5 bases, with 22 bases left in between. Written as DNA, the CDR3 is TGCGCCAGCAGCGAATGGAGGGCGGAAGAGGGGAACGAGCAGTACTTC. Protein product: CASSEWRAEEGNEQYF.

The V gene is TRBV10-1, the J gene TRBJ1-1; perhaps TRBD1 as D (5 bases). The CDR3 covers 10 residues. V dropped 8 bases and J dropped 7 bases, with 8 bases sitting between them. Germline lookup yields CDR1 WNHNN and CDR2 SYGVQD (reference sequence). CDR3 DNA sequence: TGCGCCAGCGGCGACAGTGAAGCTTTCTTT. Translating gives CASGDSEAFF.

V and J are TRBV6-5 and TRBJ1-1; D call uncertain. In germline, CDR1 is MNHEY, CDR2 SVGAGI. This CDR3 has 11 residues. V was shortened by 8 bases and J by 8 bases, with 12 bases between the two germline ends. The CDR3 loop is CASGWEQEAFF. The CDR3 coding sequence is TGTGCCAGCGGGTGGGAGCAAGAAGCTTTCTTT.

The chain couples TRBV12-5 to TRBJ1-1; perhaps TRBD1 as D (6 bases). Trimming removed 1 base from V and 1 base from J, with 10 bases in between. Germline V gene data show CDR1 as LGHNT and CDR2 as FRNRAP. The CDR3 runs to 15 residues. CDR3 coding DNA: TGTGCTAGTGGTTTGGGTCAGGGGCAGAACACTGAAGCTTTCTTT. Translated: CASGLGQGQNTEAFF.

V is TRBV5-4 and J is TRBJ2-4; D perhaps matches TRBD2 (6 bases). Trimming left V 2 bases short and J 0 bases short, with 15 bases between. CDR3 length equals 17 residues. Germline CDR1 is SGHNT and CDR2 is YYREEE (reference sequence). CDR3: CASSFGGTTQAKNIQYF. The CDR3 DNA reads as TGTGCCAGCAGCTTCGGGGGAACTACCCAAGCCAAAAACATTCAGTACTTC. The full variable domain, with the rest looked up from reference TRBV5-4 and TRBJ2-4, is ETGVTQSPTHLIKTRGQQVTLRCSSQSGHNTVSWYQQALGQGPQFIFQYYREEENGRGNFPPRFSGLQFPNYSSELNVNALELDDSALYLCASSFGGTTQAKNIQYFGAGTRLSVL.

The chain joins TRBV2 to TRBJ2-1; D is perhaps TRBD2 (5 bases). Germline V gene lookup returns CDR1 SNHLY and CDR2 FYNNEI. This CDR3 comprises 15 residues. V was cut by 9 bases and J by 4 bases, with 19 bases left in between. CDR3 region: CARREMAGPYNEQFF. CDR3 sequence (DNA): TGTGCCAGGAGGGAGATGGCGGGTCCTTACAATGAGCAGTTCTTC.

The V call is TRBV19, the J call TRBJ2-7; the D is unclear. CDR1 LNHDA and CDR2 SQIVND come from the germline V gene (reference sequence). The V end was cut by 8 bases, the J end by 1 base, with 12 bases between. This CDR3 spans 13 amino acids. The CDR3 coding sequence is TGTGCCAGTTCCCCAGAGGTTTCCTACGAGCAGTACTTC. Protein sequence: CASSPEVSYEQYF.

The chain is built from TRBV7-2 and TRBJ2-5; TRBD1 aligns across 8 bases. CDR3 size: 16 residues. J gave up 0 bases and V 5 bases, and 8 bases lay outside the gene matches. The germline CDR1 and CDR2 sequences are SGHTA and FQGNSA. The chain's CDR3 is CASSAWQGANQETQYF. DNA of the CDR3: TGTGCCAGCAGCGCCTGGCAGGGGGCAAACCAAGAGACCCAGTACTTC.

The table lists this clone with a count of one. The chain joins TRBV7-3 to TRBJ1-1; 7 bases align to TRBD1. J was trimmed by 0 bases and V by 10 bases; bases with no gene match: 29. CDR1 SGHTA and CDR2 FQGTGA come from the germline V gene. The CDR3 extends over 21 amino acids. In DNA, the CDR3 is TGTGCCATCAAACCCCGCCGTCCTAGGGGGCAGCCGGTTTCCTTGAACACTGAAGCTTTCTTT. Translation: CAIKPRRPRGQPVSLNTEAFF.

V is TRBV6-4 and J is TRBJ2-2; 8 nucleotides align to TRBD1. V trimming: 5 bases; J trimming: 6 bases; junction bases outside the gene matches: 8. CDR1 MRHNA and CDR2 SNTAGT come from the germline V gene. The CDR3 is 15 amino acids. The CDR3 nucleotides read TGTGCCAGCAGTCACGATCGACAGGGGCCCGGGGAGCTGTTTTTT. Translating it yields CASSHDRQGPGELFF.

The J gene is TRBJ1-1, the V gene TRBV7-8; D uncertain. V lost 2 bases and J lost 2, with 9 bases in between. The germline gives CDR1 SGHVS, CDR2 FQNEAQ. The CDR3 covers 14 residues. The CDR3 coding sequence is TGTGCCAGCAGCTTAACAGACAAAAACACTGAAGCTTTCTTT. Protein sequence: CASSLTDKNTEAFF.

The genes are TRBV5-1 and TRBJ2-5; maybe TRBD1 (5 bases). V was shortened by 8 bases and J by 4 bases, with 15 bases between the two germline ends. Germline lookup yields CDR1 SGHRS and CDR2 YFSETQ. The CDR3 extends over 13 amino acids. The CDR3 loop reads CASKDQGIETQYF. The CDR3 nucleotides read TGCGCCAGTAAGGATCAGGGAATAGAGACCCAGTACTTC. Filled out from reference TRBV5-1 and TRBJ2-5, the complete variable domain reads KAGVTQTPRYLIKTRGQQVTLSCSPISGHRSVSWYQQTPGQGLQFLFEYFSETQRNKGNFPGRFSGRQFSNSRSEMNVSTLELGDSALYLCASKDQGIETQYFGPGTRLLVL.

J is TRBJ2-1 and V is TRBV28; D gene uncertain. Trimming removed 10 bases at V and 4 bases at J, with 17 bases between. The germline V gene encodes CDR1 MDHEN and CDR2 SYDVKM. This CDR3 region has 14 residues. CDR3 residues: CATQVVAPYNEQFF. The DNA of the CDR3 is TGTGCCACCCAGGTCGTGGCGCCTTACAATGAGCAGTTCTTC.

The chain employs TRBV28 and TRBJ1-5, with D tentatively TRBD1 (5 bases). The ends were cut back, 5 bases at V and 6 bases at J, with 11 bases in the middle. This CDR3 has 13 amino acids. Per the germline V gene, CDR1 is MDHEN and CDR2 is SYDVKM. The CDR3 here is CASSTTDGQPQHF. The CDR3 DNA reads TGTGCCAGCAGTACGACAGACGGTCAGCCCCAGCATTTT. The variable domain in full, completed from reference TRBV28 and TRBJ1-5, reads DVKVTQSSRYLVKRTGEKVFLECVQDMDHENMFWYRQDPGLGLRLIYFSYDVKMKEKGDIPEGYSVSREKKERFSLILESASTNQTSMYLCASSTTDGQPQHFGDGTRLSIL.

CDR3 protein: CASSPGQPTGELFF. CDR3 sequence (DNA): TGTGCCAGCAGCCCGGGACAGCCCACCGGGGAGCTGTTTTTT. The chain combines TRBV7-3 with TRBJ2-2, with 7 bases aligning to TRBD1. V shed 5 bases and J 4 bases; nucleotides not matched to a gene: 4. In germline, CDR1 is SGHTA, CDR2 FQGTGA. The CDR3 runs 14 residues. The whole variable domain, remainder taken from reference TRBV7-3 and TRBJ2-2, is GAGVSQTPSNKVTEKGKYVELRCDPISGHTALYWYRQSLGQGPEFLIYFQGTGAADDSGLPNDRFFAVRPEGSVSTLKIQRTERGDSAVYLCASSPGQPTGELFFGEGSRLTVL.

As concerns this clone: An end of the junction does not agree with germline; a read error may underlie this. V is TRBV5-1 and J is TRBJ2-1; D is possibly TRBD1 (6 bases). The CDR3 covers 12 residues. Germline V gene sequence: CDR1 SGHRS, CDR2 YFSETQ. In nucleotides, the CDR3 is TGCGCCAACAGCAGCAGGGGAAATGAGCAGTTCTTC. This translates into CANSSRGNEQFF.

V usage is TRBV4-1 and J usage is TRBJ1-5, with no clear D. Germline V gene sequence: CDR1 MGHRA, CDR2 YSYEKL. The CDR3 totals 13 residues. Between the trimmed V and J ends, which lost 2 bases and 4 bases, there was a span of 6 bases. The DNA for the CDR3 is TGCGCCAGCAGCCAATATACAAATCAGCCCCAGCATTTT. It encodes CASSQYTNQPQHF.

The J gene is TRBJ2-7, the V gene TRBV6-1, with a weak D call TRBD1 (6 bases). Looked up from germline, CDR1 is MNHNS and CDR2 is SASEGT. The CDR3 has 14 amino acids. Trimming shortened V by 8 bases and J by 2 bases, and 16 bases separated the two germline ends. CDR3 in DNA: TGTGCCAGCCAACCAGACAGGATTACCTACGAGCAGTACTTC. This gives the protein CASQPDRITYEQYF.

The CDR3 nucleotides read TGTGCCAGCAGTTACACAGGCCGCATGAACACTGAAGCTTTCTTT. Amino acids: CASSYTGRMNTEAFF. V and J are TRBV6-5 and TRBJ1-1, with D possibly being TRBD1 (5 bases). Trimming shortened V by 2 bases and J by 0 bases, and 10 bases separated the two germline ends. CDR1 is MNHEY, CDR2 SVGAGI, per germline. This CDR3 has 15 residues.

The CDR3 region is CASSPGLPTNEKLFF. In nucleotides, the CDR3 is TGCGCCAGCAGTCCGGGACTGCCAACTAATGAAAAACTGTTTTTT. The genes are TRBV10-2 and TRBJ1-4, with D perhaps matching TRBD1 (5 bases). Trimming pared 5 bases from V and 0 bases from J, leaving 10 bases between. The germline gives CDR1 WSHSY, CDR2 SAAADI. This CDR3 has 15 residues.

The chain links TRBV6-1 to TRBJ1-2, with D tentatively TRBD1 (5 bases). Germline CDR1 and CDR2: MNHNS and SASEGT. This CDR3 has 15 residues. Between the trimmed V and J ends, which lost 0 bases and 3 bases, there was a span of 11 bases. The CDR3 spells CASSEAAETDYGYTF. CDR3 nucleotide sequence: TGTGCCAGCAGTGAAGCGGCCGAGACAGACTATGGCTACACCTTC.